This record covers a single T cell receptor beta chain. Antigen unknown. Repertoires were generated with immunoSEQ multiplex PCR, while TCRdb's copy carries only in-frame clones and drops some. This sample has millions of clones; 90% to 95% occur once, and the top ten carry 0.1% to 0.15%. The sample originates from a study of shared clonotypes between healthy human individuals. Study-wide context: Per-donor plates numbered three CD4 naive, three CD4 memory, two CD8 naive and one CD8 memory.

Whole-study results and caveats: Clonotypes not shared had lower generation probabilities than those common to all four donors.

This receptor was taken from a man younger than 35 in good health. Material for sequencing was naive CD4+ T cells sorted from blood. Subset denoted: CD45RA+ positively selected.

The CDR3 spells CASSLVSEVGTEAFF. The DNA for the CDR3 is TGCGCCAGCAGCTTGGTTTCTGAGGTGGGCACTGAAGCTTTCTTT. V usage is TRBV5-1 and J usage is TRBJ1-1; D unresolved. The CDR3 consists of 15 residues. CDR1 and CDR2 (germline): SGHRS, YFSETQ. The V end was cut by 0 bases, the J end by 4 bases, with 13 bases between.